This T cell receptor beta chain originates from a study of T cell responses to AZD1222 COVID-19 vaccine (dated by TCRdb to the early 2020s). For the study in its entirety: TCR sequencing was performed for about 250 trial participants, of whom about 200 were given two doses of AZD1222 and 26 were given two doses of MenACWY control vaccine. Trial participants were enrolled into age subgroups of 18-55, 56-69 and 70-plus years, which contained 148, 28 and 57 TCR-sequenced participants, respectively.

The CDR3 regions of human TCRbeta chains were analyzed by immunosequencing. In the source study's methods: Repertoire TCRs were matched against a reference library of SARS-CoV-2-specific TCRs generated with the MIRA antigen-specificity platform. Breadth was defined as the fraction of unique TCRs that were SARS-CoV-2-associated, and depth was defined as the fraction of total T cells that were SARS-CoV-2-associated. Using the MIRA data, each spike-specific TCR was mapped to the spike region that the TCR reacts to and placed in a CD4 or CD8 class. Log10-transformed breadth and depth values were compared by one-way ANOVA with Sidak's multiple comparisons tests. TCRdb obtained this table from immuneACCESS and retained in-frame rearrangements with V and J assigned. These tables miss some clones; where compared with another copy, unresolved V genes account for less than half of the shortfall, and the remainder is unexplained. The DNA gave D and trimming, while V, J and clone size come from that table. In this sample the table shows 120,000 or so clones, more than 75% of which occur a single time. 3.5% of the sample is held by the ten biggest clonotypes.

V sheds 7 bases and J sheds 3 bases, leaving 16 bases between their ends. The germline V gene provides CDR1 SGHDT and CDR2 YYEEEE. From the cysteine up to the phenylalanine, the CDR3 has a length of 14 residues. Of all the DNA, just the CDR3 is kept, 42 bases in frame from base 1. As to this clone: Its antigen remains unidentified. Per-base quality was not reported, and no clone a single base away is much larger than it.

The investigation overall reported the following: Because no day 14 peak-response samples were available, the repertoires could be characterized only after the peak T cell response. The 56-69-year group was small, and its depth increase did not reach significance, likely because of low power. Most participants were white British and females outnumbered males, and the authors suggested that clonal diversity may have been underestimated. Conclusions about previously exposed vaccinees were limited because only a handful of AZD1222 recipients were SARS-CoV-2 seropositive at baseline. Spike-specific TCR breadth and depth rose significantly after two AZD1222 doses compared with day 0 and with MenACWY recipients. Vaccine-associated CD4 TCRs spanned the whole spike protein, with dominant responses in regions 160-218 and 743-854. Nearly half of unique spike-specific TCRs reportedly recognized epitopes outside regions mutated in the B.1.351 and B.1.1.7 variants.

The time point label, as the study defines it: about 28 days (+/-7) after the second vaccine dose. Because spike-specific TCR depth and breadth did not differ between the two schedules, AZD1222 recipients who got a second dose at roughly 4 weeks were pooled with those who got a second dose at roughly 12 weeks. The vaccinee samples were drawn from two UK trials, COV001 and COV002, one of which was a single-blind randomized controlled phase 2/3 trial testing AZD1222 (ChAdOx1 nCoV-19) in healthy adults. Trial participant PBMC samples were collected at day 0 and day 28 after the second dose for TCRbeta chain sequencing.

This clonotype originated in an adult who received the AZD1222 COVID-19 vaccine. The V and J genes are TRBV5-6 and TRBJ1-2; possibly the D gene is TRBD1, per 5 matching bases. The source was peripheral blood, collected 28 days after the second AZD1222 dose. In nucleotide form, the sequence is TGTGCCAGCTGCCGGGGGTCGGGTGACTATGGCTACACCTTC. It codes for CASCRGSGDYGYTF.